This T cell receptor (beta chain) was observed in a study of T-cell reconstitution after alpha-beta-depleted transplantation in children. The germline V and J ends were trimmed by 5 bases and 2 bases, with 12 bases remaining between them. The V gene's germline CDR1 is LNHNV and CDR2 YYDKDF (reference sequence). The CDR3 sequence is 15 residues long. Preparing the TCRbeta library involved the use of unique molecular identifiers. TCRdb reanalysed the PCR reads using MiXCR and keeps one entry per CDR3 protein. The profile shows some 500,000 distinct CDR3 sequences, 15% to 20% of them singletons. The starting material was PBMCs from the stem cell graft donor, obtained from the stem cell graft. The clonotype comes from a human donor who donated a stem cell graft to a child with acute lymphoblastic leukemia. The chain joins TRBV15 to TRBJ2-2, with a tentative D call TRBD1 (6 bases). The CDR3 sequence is CATSPGQTNTGELFF. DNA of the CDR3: TGTGCCACCAGCCCTGGACAGACCAACACCGGGGAGCTGTTTTTT.